This T cell receptor (beta chain) was retrieved from a study of cytomegalovirus exposure and HLA in healthy donors. Sampled while nominally healthy, donors likely had unrecorded immune exposures. V dropped 6 bases and J dropped 3 bases, with 17 bases sitting between them. The germline V gene encodes CDR1 MDHEN and CDR2 SYDVKM. CDR3 length: 15 residues. The PCR ran on 60 Vbeta and 13 Jbeta primers. The assay was immunoSEQ multiplex PCR, and TCRdb's table has in-frame clones only and misses some. This table has more than 70,000 clones, over 75% appearing once. This clone was seen only a few times. Sequencing input: PBMCs. The TCR comes from a boy younger than 18 in good health and CMV-seronegative. J is TRBJ2-5 and V is TRBV28, with D possibly matching TRBD2 (5 bases). CDR3 nucleotides: TGTGCCAGCAGCCCTCGGGCTCCGGGGAAAGAGACCCAGTACTTC. Translated, it gives CASSPRAPGKETQYF. Full variable domain (outside the CDR3, taken from reference TRBV28 and TRBJ2-5): DVKVTQSSRYLVKRTGEKVFLECVQDMDHENMFWYRQDPGLGLRLIYFSYDVKMKEKGDIPEGYSVSREKKERFSLILESASTNQTSMYLCASSPRAPGKETQYFGPGTRLLVL.